Listed below are T cell receptor beta chains from one sample, sequenced in a study of blood T cell repertoires in COVID-19. Clones were sequenced by immunoSEQ multiplex PCR, and TCRdb holds only the in-frame ones, with some missing. The repertoire holds under 250,000 clones, with 80% to 95% as singletons. What was sequenced was peripheral blood. These receptors all come from a man between 60 and 75 years old with COVID-19, enrolled during active disease. Each CDR3 is given without its conserved first and last residue.

V	J	CDR3
TRBV11-2	TRBJ2-3	ASSLLGASTDTQY
TRBV28	TRBJ2-5	ASSSNGREQGETQY
TRBV5-1	TRBJ2-7	ASSLVTASYEQY
TRBV5-4	TRBJ1-5	ASSLGGTGVQPQH
TRBV30	TRBJ1-5	AWSASGVSNQPQH
TRBV19	TRBJ1-6	ASSTTGSSYNSPLH
TRBV30	TRBJ1-5	AWGGVGGTGWEQPQH
TRBV7-9	TRBJ1-1	ASSSFPGQTNTEAF
TRBV14	TRBJ1-6	ASSQGFWAGSPLH
TRBV27	TRBJ1-2	ASKIQVSATYGYT
TRBV5-1	TRBJ2-1	ASSLGLAGGTGFDEQF
TRBV2	TRBJ2-1	ASRDRGLRNEQF
TRBV6-5	TRBJ1-4	ASRAGQGREKLF
TRBV5-1	TRBJ2-1	ASSLASTSGGNNEQF
TRBV6-6	TRBJ1-5	ASTRGQKGNQPQH
TRBV11-2	TRBJ2-1	ASSLEPGLASNEQF
TRBV18	TRBJ1-5	ASSPTEGQPQH
TRBV19	TRBJ1-5	AVRQGGANSNQPQH
TRBV29-1	TRBJ2-1	SVEDPSGSINEQF
TRBV18	TRBJ1-1	ASSNTNTEAF
TRBV21-1	TRBJ2-3	ASSKAPSSGSMTDTQY
TRBV4-3	TRBJ2-7	ASSHAGREQY
TRBV5-1	TRBJ2-3	ASSTSRRGLSTDTQY
TRBV5-4	TRBJ2-7	ASSLVQQALTYNEQY
TRBV28	TRBJ1-6	ASSFWESPLH
TRBV10-3	TRBJ2-7	AISESGQRASGEQY
TRBV5-1	TRBJ1-2	ASKLGQGDYGYT
TRBV5-1	TRBJ1-2	ASSLITTGGYGYT
TRBV5-5	TRBJ1-5	ASSRGGAQYSNQPQH
TRBV27	TRBJ2-1	ASSPGTEAYNEQF
TRBV13	TRBJ2-1	ASSLRDYNEQF
TRBV19	TRBJ2-4	ASSPPWDGGLAKNIQY
TRBV5-4	TRBJ2-7	ASSPRRLAGVEQY
TRBV27	TRBJ1-2	ASSASGYGYT
TRBV10-3	TRBJ2-6	AISGTGSGANVLT
TRBV7-7	TRBJ2-6	ASSLGGRGGSGANVLT
TRBV5-5	TRBJ2-3	ASSPTGVSTDTQY
TRBV18	TRBJ1-1	ASSPQRTGAAF